This T cell receptor (beta chain) stems from a study of blood T cells in healthy people across ages. The use of a sample-barcoded 5' primer and a J-beta primer mix characterized a second PCR of about 7 to 12 cycles. Each of the cDNA molecules was tagged by a template-switch adaptor with 12 random nucleotides. TCRdb re-called the 5' RACE reads with MiXCR, one entry per CDR3 protein. This sample has about 2 million distinct CDR3 sequences, with roughly 50% found just once. This clonotype came up a few times. The amount of total RNA extracted per sample was at least 6 micrograms. The sequence came from a woman in her forties in good health. The specimen sequenced was blood.

The chain's CDR3 is CSVRTGSDEQYF. For the CDR3, the DNA is TGCAGCGTACGGACAGGGTCGGACGAGCAGTACTTC. This sequence joins TRBV29-1 and TRBJ2-7; TRBD1 agrees at 8 bases. The CDR3 extends over 12 amino acids. Trimming at V came to 6 bases and at J to 5 bases, leaving 6 bases not matched to a gene. From germline, CDR1 is SQVTM and CDR2 ANQGSEA.